This T cell receptor (delta chain) was obtained from a study of gamma-delta T cells after stem cell transplantation. Remarks on this clone: Germline is not matched at one junction end, which may reflect a read error.

TCRdb re-processed the RT-PCR reads using CATT. Of about 1,500 delta-chain clones detected, about 22% appear once; the ten largest clones hold over 40%. Germline V gene data show CDR1 as GEAIGNYY and CDR2 as EKD. The CDR3 is made up of 17 amino acids. This TCR was recovered from a human donor. It is not recorded whose cells these are; they may come from a transplant donor. V and J are TRDV2 and TRDJ1, with 8 bases that match TRDD3. The source material was gamma-delta T cells. The CDR3: CACNTVAGGQRGKKLIF. As DNA, the CDR3 is TGTGCCTGTAACACCGTGGCTGGGGGACAAAGGGGAAAAAAACTCATCTTT.